The 8 T cell receptor beta chains reported below all come from one sample, sequenced in a study of tissue T cells after allogeneic stem cell transplantation. Libraries were prepared by immunoSEQ multiplex PCR; TCRdb keeps only in-frame clonotypes and omits some of them. This repertoire shows several thousand clones, approximately 48% found once; its top ten account for about 10%. Time point defined: mouse harvest day 7 after allogeneic transplant. Mouse grafts combined 10^7 T-cell-depleted bone marrow cells with 10^6 splenic CD5+ T cells. Sample: lymph node tissue. All receptors come from a female BALB/c mouse given C57BL/6 T cells with graft-versus-host disease after an allogeneic hematopoietic cell transplant.

The table lists this clone with a few counts. Any gene name here is a mouse gene name. The sequenced fragment ends 1 residue before the CDR3 boundary, so the rest is inferred from the germline J gene. The chain is built from TRBV26 and TRBJ1-3; D is unresolved. V dropped 2 bases and J dropped 0 bases, with 5 bases sitting between them. The CDR3 loop spans 14 amino acids. Germline CDR1 and CDR2: KGHPV and FQNQEV (reference sequence). Partial CDR3 DNA: TGTGCCAGCAGTCTGGACAATTCTGGAAATACGCTCTAT. Translation: CASSLDNSGNTLY. The entire CDR3 sequence reads CASSLDNSGNTLYF.

This clone is a singleton in its sample. Mouse names are used for the genes. The observed sequence ends 1 residue before the CDR3 terminus, with the missing tail filled in from the germline J gene. The chain carries TRBV12-2 and TRBJ1-4, with 9 nucleotides matching TRBD1. CDR3 length equals 15 residues. The V gene end was trimmed by 4 bases and the J gene end by 5 bases; junction bases not matched to a gene: 7. The germline V gene encodes CDR1 SGHLS and CDR2 HYDKME. The sequenced part of the CDR3 DNA is TGTGCCAGCTCCCTACAGGGGGCGGAGAACGAAAGATTATTT. This codes for CASSLQGAENERLF. The complete CDR3 protein is CASSLQGAENERLFF.

On this clone itself: Germline and genes: mouse. The read falls 1 residue short of the CDR3 end, and the missing part is taken from the germline J gene. The chain employs TRBV12-1 and TRBJ2-5; 9 bases are a match to TRBD1. Germline V gene data show CDR1 as SGHSN and CDR2 as HYEKVE. The CDR3 loop spans 15 amino acids. J gave up 4 bases and V 0 bases, and 4 bases lay outside the gene matches. CDR3 in amino acids: CASSLDRDREDTQYF. The DNA read from the CDR3 is TGTGCCAGCTCTCTCGACCGGGACAGGGAAGACACCCAGTAC.

On this clone: Mouse germline and gene names are used. The missing CDR3 end, 1 residue past where the read stops, is filled in from the germline J gene. The chain recombines TRBV26 with TRBJ2-3; TRBD1 matches 7 bases. Per the germline V gene, CDR1 is KGHPV and CDR2 is FQNQEV (reference sequence). V trimming: 3 bases; J trimming: 1 base; junction bases outside the gene matches: 1. The CDR3 is 14 amino acids. CDR3 amino acids: CASSLQGGAETLYF. Partial CDR3 DNA: TGTGCCAGCAGTCTTCAGGGGGGTGCAGAAACGCTGTAT.

This clone came up a few times. Mouse germline and gene names are used. The read ends 1 residue shy of where the CDR3 ends; the end is completed using the germline J gene. This chain joins TRBV16 and TRBJ2-7, with 10 bases aligning to TRBD2. V lost 1 base and J lost 4; bases outside the gene matches: 4. Germline V gene sequence: CDR1 SGHSA, CDR2 FRNQAP. The CDR3 runs 15 residues. CDR3 DNA (partial): TGTGCAAGCAGCTTAGCCGGGACTGGGGAATATGAACAGTAC. The encoded protein is CASSLAGTGEYEQY. The whole CDR3 protein is CASSLAGTGEYEQYF. Supplemented by reference TRBV16 and TRBJ2-7, the full variable domain reads NAGVIQTPRHKVTGKGQEATLWCEPISGHSAVFWYRQTIVQGLEFLTYFRNQAPIDDSGMPKERFSAQMPNQSHSTLKIQSTQPQDSAVYLCASSLAGTGEYEQYFGPGTRLTVL.

This clone occurred a few times. Gene names denote mouse genes. The read comes to an end 1 residue before the CDR3 does, leaving the germline J gene to fill in the end. This rearrangement joins TRBV5 to TRBJ1-4, with D possibly TRBD1 on 6 matching bases. CDR1 is LGHNA and CDR2 is YNLKQL in the germline V gene (reference sequence). This CDR3 has 16 amino acids. The ends were cut back, 6 bases at V and 0 bases at J, with 14 bases in the middle. The CDR3 loop is CASRSRGRVSNERLFF. The sequenced CDR3 bases are TGTGCCAGCAGGAGCAGGGGAAGGGTTTCCAACGAAAGATTATTT.

This clone was seen a few times. These gene names are mouse names. The read falls 1 residue short of the CDR3 end, and the missing part is taken from the germline J gene. The V call is TRBV26, the J call TRBJ2-2, with 9 nucleotides matching TRBD1. Germline trimming cut 6 bases from V and 0 bases from J; bases unmatched to any gene: 2. The V gene's germline CDR1 is KGHPV and CDR2 FQNQEV (reference sequence). This CDR3 region has 15 residues. CDR3 in amino acids: CASSGQGSNTGQLYF. Partial CDR3 DNA: TGTGCCAGCAGCGGACAGGGGTCAAACACCGGGCAGCTCTAC.

Regarding this clone: Genes here carry mouse names. From the germline J gene comes the end of the CDR3, since the read stops 1 residue before it. The V call is TRBV29, the J call TRBJ2-5; 9 bases align to TRBD1. The ends lost 3 bases at V and 5 bases at J; junction bases unmatched: 3. Germline CDR1 is MSHET and CDR2 is SYDVDS. There are 14 residues in the CDR3. CDR3 DNA, as far as it was read: TGTGCTAGCAGTTTTGGACAGGGGAGAGACACCCAGTAC. Translating gives CASSFGQGRDTQY. The complete CDR3 sequence is CASSFGQGRDTQYF. Full variable domain (outside the CDR3, taken from reference TRBV29 and TRBJ2-5): DMKVTQMPRYLIKRMGENVLLECGQDMSHETMYWYRQDPGLGLQLIYISYDVDSNSEGDIPKGYRVSRKKREHFSLILDSAKTNQTSVYFCASSFGQGRDTQYFGPGTRLLVL.